This TCR beta chain was observed in a study of PD-L1 blockade in urothelial cancer. Study-wide background: A median blood sample held approximately 140,000 T cells and approximately 84,000 unique TCRs.

The CDR3 runs to 13 residues. Germline CDR1 and CDR2: MNHEY and SMNVEV (reference sequence). With 6 bases removed from V and 4 bases from J, the gap between germline ends came to 11 bases. Repertoires were generated with immunoSEQ multiplex PCR, while TCRdb's copy carries only in-frame clones and drops some. Of tens of thousands of clones listed, over 75% are singletons. The chain combines TRBV27 with TRBJ2-3; D may be TRBD1 (5 bases). The sample in question was PBMCs, obtained around atezolizumab (anti-PD-L1) treatment. The TCR was taken from a man between 65 and 79 years old with urothelial cancer. Here the CDR3 reads CASSRDWADTQYF. CDR3 sequence (DNA): TGTGCCAGCAGCAGGGATTGGGCAGATACGCAGTATTTT.